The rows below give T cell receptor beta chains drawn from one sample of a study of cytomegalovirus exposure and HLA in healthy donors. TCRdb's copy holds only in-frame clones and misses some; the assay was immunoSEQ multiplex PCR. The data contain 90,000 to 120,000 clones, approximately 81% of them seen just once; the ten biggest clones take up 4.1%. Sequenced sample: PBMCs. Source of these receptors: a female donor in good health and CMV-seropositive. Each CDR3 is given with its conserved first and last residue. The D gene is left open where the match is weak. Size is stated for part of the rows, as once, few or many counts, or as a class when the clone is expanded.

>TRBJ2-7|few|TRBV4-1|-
CASSQSPSATYEQYF
TGCGCCAGCAGCCAATCTCCGTCTGCGACCTACGAGCAGTACTTC
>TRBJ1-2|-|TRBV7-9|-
CASSLVLPTYGYTF
TGTGCCAGCAGCTTAGTTTTGCCTACCTATGGCTACACCTTC
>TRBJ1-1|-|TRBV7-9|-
CSSSSLPAAAFF
TGTTCCAGCAGCTCGCTACCCGCTGCCGCTTTCTTT
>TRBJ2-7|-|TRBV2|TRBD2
CASEVAGYEQYF
TGTGCCAGCGAGGTAGCGGGCTACGAGCAGTACTTC
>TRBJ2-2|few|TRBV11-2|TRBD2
CASSLRGELNTGELFF
TGTGCCAGCAGCTTACGGGGGGAACTGAACACCGGGGAGCTGTTTTTT
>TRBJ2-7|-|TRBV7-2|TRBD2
CASSPGTSNYEQYF
TGTGCCAGCAGCCCCGGGACTAGTAACTACGAGCAGTACTTC
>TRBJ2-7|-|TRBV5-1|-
CASSLWWGRGDEQYF
TGCGCCAGCAGCTTGTGGTGGGGCAGGGGGGACGAGCAGTACTTC
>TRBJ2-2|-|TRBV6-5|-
CAAGRVSSAGELFF
TGTGCCGCCGGCAGGGTATCTTCCGCCGGGGAGCTGTTTTTT
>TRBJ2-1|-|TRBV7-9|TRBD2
CASSFRAGVSNEQFF
TGTGCCAGCAGCTTCCGAGCGGGAGTTTCCAATGAGCAGTTCTTC
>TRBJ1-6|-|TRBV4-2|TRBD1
CASSRERTGGSSPLHF
TGTGCCAGCAGCCGAGAACGAACAGGGGGCTCTTCACCCCTCCACTTT
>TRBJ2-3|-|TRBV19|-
CANKPGVADTQYF
TGTGCCAATAAGCCAGGGGTTGCAGATACGCAGTATTTT
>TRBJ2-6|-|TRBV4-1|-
CASSPPGTSGANGLTF
TGCGCCAGCAGCCCTCCCGGCACCTCTGGGGCCAACGGCCTGACTTTC
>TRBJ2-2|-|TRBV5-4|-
CASQRGQRSGGELFF
TGTGCCAGCCAGCGCGGCCAGCGGTCAGGCGGGGAGCTGTTTTTT
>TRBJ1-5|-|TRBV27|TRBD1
CASSFPTDRGRPYSNQPQHF
TGTGCCAGCAGTTTCCCTACGGACAGGGGGCGCCCCTATAGCAATCAGCCCCAGCATTTT
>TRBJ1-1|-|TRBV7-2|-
CASSYAGLNTEAFF
TGTGCCAGCAGCTATGCGGGATTGAACACTGAAGCTTTCTTT
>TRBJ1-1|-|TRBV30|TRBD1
CAWKTGGEDEAFF
TGTGCCTGGAAGACAGGGGGAGAGGATGAAGCTTTCTTT
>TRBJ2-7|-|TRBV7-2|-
CASSRTPGVGQYF
TGTGCCAGCAGCCGAACCCCGGGTGTTGGGCAGTACTTC
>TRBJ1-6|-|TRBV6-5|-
CASSGPWAGDSPLHF
TGTGCCAGCAGCGGTCCCTGGGCAGGGGACTCACCCCTCCACTTT
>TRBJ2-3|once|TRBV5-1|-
CASSFRGALTDTQYF
TGCGCCAGCAGCTTCCGCGGGGCCCTCACAGATACGCAGTATTTT
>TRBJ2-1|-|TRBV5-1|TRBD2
CASSPALAGRLYNEQFF
TGCGCCAGCAGCCCCGCTTTAGCGGGAAGACTCTACAATGAGCAGTTCTTC
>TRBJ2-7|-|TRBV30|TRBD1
CASRRPRQGIYEQYF
TGTGCCTCGAGAAGGCCGAGACAGGGTATCTACGAGCAGTACTTC
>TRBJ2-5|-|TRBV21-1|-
CASSKAPGTGQETQYF
TGTGCCAGCAGCAAAGCCCCGGGGACAGGACAAGAGACCCAGTACTTC
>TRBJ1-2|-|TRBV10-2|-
CASSGPEAGAGYGYTF
TGCGCCAGCAGTGGGCCGGAAGCAGGGGCCGGCTATGGCTACACCTTC
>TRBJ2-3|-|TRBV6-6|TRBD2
CASGTTYTDTQYF
TGTGCCAGCGGGACTACCTACACAGATACGCAGTATTTT
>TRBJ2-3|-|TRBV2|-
CASSGHSTDTQYF
TGTGCCAGCAGTGGTCATAGCACAGATACGCAGTATTTT
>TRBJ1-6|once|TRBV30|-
CAWSVGTDYSPLHF
TGTGCCTGGAGTGTAGGGACTGATTATTCACCCCTCCACTTT
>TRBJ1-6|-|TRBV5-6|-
CASSTPSRGSPLHF
TGTGCCAGCAGCACCCCTTCCAGGGGCTCACCCCTCCACTTT
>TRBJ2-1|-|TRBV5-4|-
CASSLGAGNYNEQFF
TGTGCCAGCAGCTTGGGGGCGGGGAATTACAATGAGCAGTTCTTC
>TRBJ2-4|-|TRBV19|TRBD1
CASSTRIGTESRSQYF
TGTGCCAGTAGTACTAGAATCGGGACAGAAAGCCGAAGTCAGTACTTC
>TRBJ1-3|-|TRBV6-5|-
CASTPGSGNTIYF
TGTGCCAGCACCCCCGGCTCTGGAAACACCATATATTTT
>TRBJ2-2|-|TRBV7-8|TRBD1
CASSLLYRDRSTGELFF
TGTGCCAGCAGCTTACTCTACCGGGACAGGAGCACCGGGGAGCTGTTTTTT
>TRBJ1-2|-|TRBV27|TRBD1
CASSLSGTGSYGYTF
TGTGCCAGCAGTTTATCGGGGACAGGGAGTTATGGCTACACCTTC
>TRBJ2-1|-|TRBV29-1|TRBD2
CSAALSSGRSGDEQFF
TGCAGCGCCGCCCTGTCTAGCGGCAGGTCGGGGGATGAGCAGTTCTTC
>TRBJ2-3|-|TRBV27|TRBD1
CASINRDRESDTQYF
TGTGCCAGCATTAACCGGGACAGGGAATCAGATACGCAGTATTTT
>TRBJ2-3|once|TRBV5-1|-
CASRPSGTDTQYF
TGCGCCAGCCGCCCTAGCGGCACAGATACGCAGTATTTT
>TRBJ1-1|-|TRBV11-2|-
CASSLLAGKNTEAFF
TGTGCCAGCAGCTTACTCGCGGGCAAGAACACTGAAGCTTTCTTT
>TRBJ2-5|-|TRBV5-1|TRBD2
CASRAGTSGGAGAETQYF
TGCGCCAGCAGAGCCGGGACTAGCGGGGGGGCGGGCGCGGAGACCCAGTACTTC
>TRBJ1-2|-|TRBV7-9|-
CSSTRGNNGYTF
TGTTCCAGCACGCGGGGTAACAATGGCTACACCTTC
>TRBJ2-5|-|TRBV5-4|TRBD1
CASSLGDRGRETQYF
TGTGCCAGCAGCTTGGGGGACAGGGGGCGGGAGACCCAGTACTTC
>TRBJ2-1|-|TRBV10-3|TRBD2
CAISRSGGANYNEQFF
TGTGCCATCAGCCGAAGCGGGGGGGCCAACTACAATGAGCAGTTCTTC
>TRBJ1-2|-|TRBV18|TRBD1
CASSPPRGHRYGYTF
TGTGCCAGCTCACCCCCGAGGGGGCATCGGTATGGCTACACCTTC
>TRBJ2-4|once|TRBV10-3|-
CAISETGSAKNIQYF
TGTGCCATCAGTGAGACAGGGTCAGCCAAAAACATTCAGTACTTC
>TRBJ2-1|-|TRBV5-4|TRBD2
CASRFGISGVSYNEQFF
TGTGCCAGCAGATTTGGGATTAGCGGGGTATCCTACAATGAGCAGTTCTTC
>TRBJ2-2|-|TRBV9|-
CASSVGSTGELFF
TGTGCCAGCAGCGTAGGGAGCACCGGGGAGCTGTTTTTT
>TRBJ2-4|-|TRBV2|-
CATTGLAKNIQYF
TGTGCCACCACAGGGTTAGCCAAAAACATTCAGTACTTC
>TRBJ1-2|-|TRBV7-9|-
CASSFRETNYGYTF
TGTGCCAGCAGCTTTCGGGAGACTAACTATGGCTACACCTTC
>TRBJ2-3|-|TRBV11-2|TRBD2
CASSPQVLAGGPDTQYF
TGTGCCAGCAGCCCGCAAGTACTAGCGGGGGGCCCAGATACGCAGTATTTT
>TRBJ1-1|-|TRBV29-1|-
CSVTLGGDTEAFF
TGCAGCGTGACCCTGGGGGGGGACACTGAAGCTTTCTTT
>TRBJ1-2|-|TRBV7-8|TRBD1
CASSRGQGYGYTF
TGTGCCAGCAGTAGGGGGCAGGGCTATGGCTACACCTTC